This T cell receptor (beta chain) came from a study of Ad26.COV2.S vaccination and SARS-CoV-2 variants. This sample's treatment: roughly 18 received Ad26.COV2.S at low or high dose, single or two shots; 5 received placebo; per-sample allocation not given. The samples date from day 63 after the first vaccine or placebo injection. This CDR3 has 14 amino acids. Per germline, CDR1 SNHLY and CDR2 FYNNEI. The ends lost 3 bases at V and 3 bases at J; junction bases unmatched: 1. Generated by immunoSEQ multiplex PCR, the TCRdb table keeps only in-frame clones and is missing some. This sample has 430,000 or so clones, with 75% to 90% found just once.

The receptor's source is a person aged 18-65 years who received the Ad26.COV2.S COVID-19 vaccine or a placebo. Sequencing was performed on peripheral blood, taken in a trial of Ad26.COV2.S vaccine versus placebo. The rearrangement uses TRBV2 and TRBJ2-4; 8 nucleotides align to TRBD1. The CDR3 region has the DNA TGTGCCAGCAGTGATGGACAGGGCAAAAACATTCAGTACTTC. It translates to CASSDGQGKNIQYF. Full variable domain (rest looked up from reference TRBV2 and TRBJ2-4): EPEVTQTPSHQVTQMGQEVILRCVPISNHLYFYWYRQILGQKVEFLVSFYNNEISEKSEIFDDQFSVERPDGSNFTLKIRSTKLEDSAMYFCASSDGQGKNIQYFGAGTRLSVL.